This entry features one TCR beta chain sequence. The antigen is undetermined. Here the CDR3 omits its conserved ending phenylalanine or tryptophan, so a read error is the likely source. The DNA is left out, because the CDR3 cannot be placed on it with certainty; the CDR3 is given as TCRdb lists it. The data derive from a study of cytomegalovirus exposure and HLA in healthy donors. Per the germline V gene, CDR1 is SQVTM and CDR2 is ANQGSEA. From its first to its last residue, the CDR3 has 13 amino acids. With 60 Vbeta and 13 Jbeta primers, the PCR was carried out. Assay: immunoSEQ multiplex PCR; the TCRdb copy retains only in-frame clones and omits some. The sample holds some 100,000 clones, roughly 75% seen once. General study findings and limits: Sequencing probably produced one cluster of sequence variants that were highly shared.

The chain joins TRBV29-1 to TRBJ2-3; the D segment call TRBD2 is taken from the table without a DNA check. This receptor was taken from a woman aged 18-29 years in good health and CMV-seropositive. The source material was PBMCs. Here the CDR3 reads CSVEPGTSGFRME.